The 30 T cell receptor beta chains given below trace back to one sample, sequenced in a study of a mutant IDH1 vaccine in newly diagnosed glioma. Indicated time point: week 47, end of study. Topical imiquimod accompanied each vaccine dose, which consisted of 300 ug of mutant IDH1 20-mer peptide. What these receptors recognize is not known. Using immunoSEQ multiplex PCR, the repertoire was profiled, and TCRdb retains in-frame clones only, with some absent. The table has about 85,000 clones, over 85% seen once. The sequences come from PBMCs, collected from a glioma patient whose treatment included an IDH1 peptide vaccine. The source of these receptors is a woman aged 45-65 years with glioma.

This chain links TRBV18 with TRBJ2-1; 8 bases map to TRBD2. The CDR3 is made up of 15 amino acids. Germline-derived CDR1 and CDR2 are KGHSH and LQKENI. Unmatched junction bases numbered 3, after V lost 2 bases and J lost 3 bases. DNA of the CDR3: TGTGCCAGCTCACCAGTCCTAGCGGGCTACAATGAGCAGTTCTTC. Its protein product is CASSPVLAGYNEQFF.

The chain employs TRBV11-2 and TRBJ2-1, with 7 bases aligning to TRBD2. The J segment lost 7 bases and the V segment lost 1 base, leaving 4 bases of the junction unmatched. Germline CDR1 reads SGHAT; CDR2 reads FQNNGV. This CDR3 has 14 residues. CDR3 DNA sequence: TGTGCCAGCAGCTTAGGCGGGAGAAAGAATGAGCAGTTCTTC. Protein sequence: CASSLGGRKNEQFF.

The V call is TRBV7-8, the J call TRBJ2-7; 8 bases map to TRBD2. Germline V gene data show CDR1 as SGHVS and CDR2 as FQNEAQ. J gave up 7 bases and V 5 bases, and 13 bases lay outside the gene matches. The CDR3 runs 15 residues. The CDR3 DNA reads as TGTGCCAGCAGCCCACAGCGGGAGCCATATAGGGAGCAGTACTTC. This gives the protein CASSPQREPYREQYF.

In this sample, this clone turned up once. The chain employs TRBV21-1 and TRBJ2-7; the table names TRBD2, a call not compared with the DNA. TRBV21-1 is listed as a pseudogene. The CDR3 is 17 residues long. The CDR3 region is CASSKVHPEREGNEQYF. In DNA form, the CDR3 reads TGTGCCAGCAGCAAAGTACATCCCGAGCGGGAGGGAAACGAGCAGTACTTC.

This clone was seen once. The chain links TRBV28 to TRBJ2-7, with D possibly being TRBD1 or TRBD2 (5 bases each). The CDR3 has 13 amino acids. CDR1 and CDR2 from the germline V gene are MDHEN and SYDVKM. V lost 3 bases and J lost 0, with 6 bases in between. Here the CDR3 reads CASSLGPSYEQYF. The CDR3 coding sequence is TGTGCCAGCAGTTTGGGACCCTCCTACGAGCAGTACTTC.

V and J are TRBV4-2 and TRBJ1-3; no clear D. Germline V gives CDR1 LGHNA, CDR2 YNFKEQ. The CDR3 is made up of 16 amino acids. V gave up 3 bases and J gave up 0 bases, with 12 bases separating them. CDR3 loop: CASSQDLPDSGNTIYF. CDR3 DNA sequence: TGTGCCAGCAGCCAGGATCTTCCGGACTCTGGAAACACCATATATTTT.

V and J are TRBV19 and TRBJ2-3; 8 positions match TRBD2. V shed 3 bases and J 6 bases; nucleotides not matched to a gene: 8. CDR3 length: 15 residues. Germline CDR1 is LNHDA and CDR2 is SQIVND (reference sequence). The CDR3 loop reads CASSMLAGIADTQYF. The CDR3 DNA follows: TGTGCCAGTAGTATGTTAGCGGGAATCGCGGATACGCAGTATTTT.

This chain uses TRBV27 with TRBJ1-1; possible D gene TRBD1, 5 bases. Germline assignment: CDR1 MNHEY and CDR2 SMNVEV (reference sequence). Trimming stripped 4 bases from V and 4 bases from J, with 7 bases between. CDR3 length equals 12 residues. The CDR3 nucleotides read TGTGCCAGCAGTTCGGGGGGCACTGAAGCTTTCTTT. Protein sequence: CASSSGGTEAFF.

The rearrangement links TRBV14 to TRBJ1-1, with TRBD1 as a possible D gene (6 bases). This CDR3 contains 14 residues. Deletions cut 2 bases from V and 3 bases from J, with 10 bases between. Germline lookup yields CDR1 SGHDN and CDR2 FVKESK. The CDR3 nucleotides are TGTGCCAGCAGCCAAACTAACAGGGACACTGAAGCTTTCTTT. Encoded protein: CASSQTNRDTEAFF.

CDR3 region: CASSKTGSGSTPSTDTQYF. The CDR3 DNA follows: TGTGCCAGCAGCAAAACGGGTAGCGGGAGCACCCCTAGCACAGATACGCAGTATTTT. The chain joins TRBV21-1 to TRBJ2-3; the tabulated D call, TRBD2, remains unverified against the DNA. TRBV21-1 is a pseudogene segment. This CDR3 has 19 amino acids.

The chain is built from TRBV5-1 and TRBJ2-7; 10 bases are shared with TRBD1. Trimming cost V 5 bases and J 7 bases; bases outside gene matches: 6. There are 13 residues in the CDR3. Germline CDR1 SGHRS, CDR2 YFSETQ. Here the CDR3 DNA reads TGCGCCAGCAGTCGACAGGGGGCCAGGGAGCAGTACTTC. Translated, it gives CASSRQGAREQYF. The full variable domain, with the rest looked up from reference TRBV5-1 and TRBJ2-7, is KAGVTQTPRYLIKTRGQQVTLSCSPISGHRSVSWYQQTPGQGLQFLFEYFSETQRNKGNFPGRFSGRQFSNSRSEMNVSTLELGDSALYLCASSRQGAREQYFGPGTRLTVT.

The chain combines TRBV10-3 with TRBJ1-4, with TRBD1 matching over 8 bases. Trimming took 6 bases from V and 4 from J; bases not matched to a gene: 7. This CDR3 comprises 15 residues. Germline loops: CDR1 ENHRY, CDR2 SYGVKD. The CDR3 region is CAISSRTGRNEKLFF. The CDR3 coding sequence is TGTGCCATCAGCAGCCGGACAGGGCGTAATGAAAAACTGTTTTTT.

The chain links TRBV6-6 to TRBJ2-7; D is ambiguous. Per germline, CDR1 MNHNY and CDR2 SVGAGI (reference sequence). The CDR3 totals 12 residues. V shed 6 bases and J shed 4 bases, with 10 bases lying between them. CDR3 nucleotides: TGTGCCAGCAGCCCAGGTAGATACGAGCAGTACTTC. Translating it yields CASSPGRYEQYF.

The rearrangement links TRBV30 to TRBJ2-2; D not resolved. The germline V gene encodes CDR1 GTSNPN and CDR2 SVGIG (reference sequence). This CDR3 has 14 amino acids. V lost 5 bases, J lost 0 bases, and 10 bases lay in between. The CDR3 bases are TGTGCCTGGGGTCGACGGACGAACACCGGGGAGCTGTTTTTT. Amino acids: CAWGRRTNTGELFF.

The rearrangement links TRBV6-5 to TRBJ1-2; 7 nucleotides match TRBD1. The CDR3 runs 11 residues. Germline assignment: CDR1 MNHEY and CDR2 SVGAGI. The J segment lost 8 bases and the V segment lost 6 bases, leaving 3 bases of the junction unmatched. The CDR3 sequence is CASSDREGYTF. The CDR3 nucleotides are TGTGCCAGCAGCGACAGGGAGGGCTACACCTTC.

The chain employs TRBV7-9 and TRBJ2-5, with D tentatively TRBD1 or TRBD2 (5 bases each). Trimming cost V 3 bases and J 3 bases, with 11 bases left between them. CDR3 length equals 14 residues. In germline, CDR1 is SEHNR, CDR2 FQNEAQ (reference sequence). CDR3 coding DNA: TGTGCCAGCAGCTTCCCGAGGGGAGAAGAGACCCAGTACTTC. Translating gives CASSFPRGEETQYF.

The chain links TRBV4-2 to TRBJ2-7; 10 bases match TRBD1. CDR3 length: 15 residues. V trimming: 1 base; J trimming: 4 bases; junction bases outside the gene matches: 4. Germline values: CDR1 LGHNA, CDR2 YNFKEQ. CDR3 bases: TGTGCCAGCAGCCAAGCCCGGACAGGGGGATACGAGCAGTACTTC. Its translation: CASSQARTGGYEQYF.

The chain is built from TRBV11-2 and TRBJ2-3; D perhaps matches TRBD2 (6 bases). The CDR3 length is 19 residues. The germline CDR1 and CDR2 sequences are SGHAT and FQNNGV. V was clipped by 4 bases and J by 0 bases, with 23 bases between them. The CDR3 spells CASSSQRASFRISTDTQYF. The CDR3 nucleotides read TGTGCCAGCAGCTCACAGCGGGCATCGTTCCGTATTAGCACAGATACGCAGTATTTT.

The chain has TRBV25-1 and TRBJ2-1; D is perhaps TRBD2 (5 bases). CDR3 length equals 16 residues. In germline, CDR1 is MGHDK, CDR2 SYGVNS. Trimming stripped 1 base from V and 0 bases from J, with 10 bases between. Here the CDR3 reads CASSELWTPSYNEQFF. CDR3 DNA: TGTGCCAGCAGTGAATTGTGGACTCCCTCCTACAATGAGCAGTTCTTC.

The chain is built from TRBV28 and TRBJ2-1; TRBD1 matches 8 bases. J lost 8 bases, V lost 4 bases, and 16 bases had no gene match. The CDR3 is 17 amino acids. In germline, CDR1 is MDHEN, CDR2 SYDVKM. CDR3 DNA: TGTGCCAGCAGTTCTATTAACCCCGACAGGGGTAGCGATGAGCAGTTCTTC. This translates into CASSSINPDRGSDEQFF.

This rearrangement joins TRBV9 to TRBJ2-1; TRBD2 might be the D (7 bases). This CDR3 comprises 14 residues. With 3 bases removed from V and 8 bases from J, the gap between germline ends came to 15 bases. Per the germline V gene, CDR1 is SGDLS and CDR2 is YYNGEE. The CDR3 DNA reads as TGTGCCAGCAGCGCCTCGGGGGGCCTGTATGAGCAGTTCTTC. It translates to CASSASGGLYEQFF.

The chain links TRBV5-6 to TRBJ1-2; 10 nucleotides align to TRBD1. Germline CDR1 reads SGHDT; CDR2 reads YYEEEE. The CDR3 is 14 residues long. The V and J ends lost 2 bases and 7 bases, in that order; junction bases with no gene match: 5. The CDR3 sequence is CASSFDRGPVGYTF. DNA for the CDR3: TGTGCCAGCAGCTTTGACAGGGGGCCCGTTGGCTACACCTTC.

This chain connects TRBV12-5 to TRBJ2-3; TRBD1 agrees at 10 bases. CDR1 is LGHNT, CDR2 FRNRAP, per germline. Germline trimming cut 4 bases from V and 2 bases from J; bases unmatched to any gene: 9. CDR3 length: 17 residues. The CDR3 sequence is CASGSPDRGSTTDTQYF. The CDR3 DNA is TGTGCTAGTGGTTCCCCGGACAGGGGGTCCACCACAGATACGCAGTATTTT.

The chain employs TRBV6-1 and TRBJ1-1; D ambiguous. CDR3 size: 14 residues. Germline V gene data show CDR1 as MNHNS and CDR2 as SASEGT. Deletions cut 1 base from V and 8 bases from J, with 14 bases between. CDR3 DNA sequence: TGTGCCAGCAGTGAAGTCACAAGGAGGCAGGAAGCTTTCTTT. Translating gives CASSEVTRRQEAFF.

This rearrangement joins TRBV5-1 to TRBJ2-7; 7 nucleotides align to TRBD2. V was clipped by 4 bases and J by 0 bases; unmatched bases: 13. CDR1 SGHRS and CDR2 YFSETQ come from the germline V gene. CDR3 size: 17 residues. The CDR3: CASSPAPSGSSSYEQYF. The CDR3 DNA is TGCGCCAGCAGCCCTGCCCCTAGCGGCTCGAGCTCCTACGAGCAGTACTTC.

The gene calls are TRBV7-9 and TRBJ2-2, with TRBD2 matching over 8 bases. Germline V gene lookup returns CDR1 SEHNR and CDR2 FQNEAQ (reference sequence). This CDR3 is 15 amino acids long. V shed 3 bases, J shed 7 bases, and the junction held 7 bases outside the gene matches. The CDR3 sequence: CASSFVVSGDGELFF. The CDR3 region has the DNA TGTGCCAGCAGCTTTGTGGTTAGCGGGGACGGGGAGCTGTTTTTT.

The chain carries TRBV12-5 and TRBJ1-5; weak D call: TRBD1 (5 bases). Trimming pared 2 bases from V and 0 bases from J, leaving 14 bases between. Germline CDR1 LGHNT, CDR2 FRNRAP. CDR3 length equals 17 residues. Here the CDR3 reads CASGLWRGGNSNQPQHF. DNA for the CDR3: TGTGCTAGTGGTTTGTGGAGGGGCGGAAATAGCAATCAGCCCCAGCATTTT.

In this sample, this clone turned up once. The chain links TRBV5-1 to TRBJ2-3; 9 bases agree with TRBD2. The CDR3 sequence is 14 residues long. V gave up 5 bases and J gave up 1 base; unmatched junction bases: 2. Germline assignment: CDR1 SGHRS and CDR2 YFSETQ. The CDR3 protein is CASRSSGGTDTQYF. CDR3 nucleotide sequence: TGCGCCAGCAGGTCTAGCGGGGGCACAGATACGCAGTATTTT. Full variable domain (missing parts from reference TRBV5-1 and TRBJ2-3): KAGVTQTPRYLIKTRGQQVTLSCSPISGHRSVSWYQQTPGQGLQFLFEYFSETQRNKGNFPGRFSGRQFSNSRSEMNVSTLELGDSALYLCASRSSGGTDTQYFGPGTRLTVL.

This clone was recorded once. The V call is TRBV5-5, the J call TRBJ1-2, with D perhaps matching TRBD1 (6 bases). Looked up from germline, CDR1 is SGHKS and CDR2 is YYEKEE (reference sequence). The CDR3 is 15 residues long. Trimming took off 1 base at V and 3 bases at J, with 13 bases between the two ends. CDR3 in amino acids: CASSLHRDSYYGYTF. The CDR3 nucleotides are TGTGCCAGCAGCTTGCACAGGGATTCTTACTATGGCTACACCTTC.

This rearrangement joins TRBV6-1 to TRBJ1-5; D unclear. V dropped 1 base and J dropped 3 bases, with 7 bases sitting between them. There are 14 residues in the CDR3. From germline, CDR1 is MNHNS and CDR2 SASEGT. The CDR3 region is CASSEVRYNQPQHF. The DNA of the CDR3 is TGTGCCAGCAGTGAAGTACGGTACAATCAGCCCCAGCATTTT.